This TCR beta chain was recorded in a study of cytomegalovirus exposure and HLA in healthy donors. Study findings and constraints: A reported reduction in N-insertions relative to the approximately 600-donor mean was seen in an Asian-associated ancestry cluster in a later analysis. Among immune exposure information, only CMV serostatus was available.

Regarding this clone: The antigen remains undetermined.

The PCR contained 60 Vbeta and 13 Jbeta primers. The protocol was immunoSEQ multiplex PCR, while the TCRdb copy is restricted to in-frame clones and leaves out a portion. The sample has under 150,000 clones; 78% are singletons. What was sequenced was PBMCs. This clonotype was sampled from a woman between 35 and 50 years old in good health and CMV-seropositive.

The DNA for the CDR3 is TGTGCCAGCTCACCACCTGGGAGGGAGGAGACGTATTTT. Amino acids: CASSPPGREETYF. V gene TRBV18 combines with J gene TRBJ2-3; 7 bases fit TRBD2. CDR1 and CDR2 (germline): KGHSH, LQKENI. After removal of 0 bases from V and 14 bases from J, the junction contained 8 bases not matched to a gene. This CDR3 comprises 13 residues. Filled out from reference TRBV18 and TRBJ2-3, the complete variable domain reads NAGVMQNPRHLVRRRGQEARLRCSPMKGHSHVYWYRQLPEEGLKFMVYLQKENIIDESGMPKERFSAEFPKEGPSILRIQQVVRGDSAAYFCASSPPGREETYFGPGTRLTVL.